This T cell receptor beta chain is drawn from a study of T cell changes during pregnancy in multiple sclerosis. Generated by immunoSEQ multiplex PCR, the TCRdb table keeps only in-frame clones and is missing some. The sample includes 84,000 or so clones, 85% to 95% seen only once; the top ten take 2.5%. Trimming at V came to 2 bases and at J to 8 bases, leaving 13 bases not matched to a gene. Per germline, CDR1 MNHNS and CDR2 SASEGT. The CDR3 extends over 17 amino acids. This receptor was obtained from a female donor with multiple sclerosis, enrolled in a pregnancy study. The sequencing here drew on peripheral blood, taken in the third trimester of pregnancy. This sequence joins TRBV6-1 and TRBJ2-1; TRBD2 matches at 9 bases. CDR3 sequence: CASSEYRAGGLRDEQFF. The DNA of the CDR3 is TGTGCCAGCAGTGAATATCGAGCGGGGGGCCTTAGGGATGAGCAGTTCTTC.